A selection of T cell receptor beta chains follows, all from one sample in a study of cytomegalovirus exposure and HLA in healthy donors. TCRdb's table, derived via immunoSEQ multiplex PCR, lists solely in-frame clones and lacks some. The sample shows around 55,000 clones, 77% of them seen only once. Material for sequencing was PBMCs. These TCRs come from a female donor in good health and CMV-seronegative. The CDR3 runs from the conserved cysteine through the conserved F or W. The order of the fields is D gene, J gene, clone size, V gene, CDR3 protein, CDR3 DNA. The D gene is left open where the match is weak. Size is omitted from some rows. Given values are once, few, many or a class for expanded clones.

d_call: NA
j_call: TRBJ1-1
clone_size: NA
v_call: TRBV30
cdr3_aa: CAWSDIPDTEAFF
cdr3_nt: TGTGCCTGGAGTGACATCCCCGACACTGAAGCTTTCTTT

d_call: TRBD2
j_call: TRBJ2-2
clone_size: NA
v_call: TRBV5-1
cdr3_aa: CASSPSGTGELFF
cdr3_nt: TGCGCCAGCAGCCCTAGCGGGACCGGGGAGCTGTTTTTT

d_call: NA
j_call: TRBJ1-2
clone_size: NA
v_call: TRBV11-2
cdr3_aa: CASSLEPGSGYTF
cdr3_nt: TGTGCCAGCAGCTTAGAGCCAGGCTCTGGCTACACCTTC

d_call: NA
j_call: TRBJ1-5
clone_size: NA
v_call: TRBV21-1
cdr3_aa: CASSKWEFTGEYSNQPQHF
cdr3_nt: TGTGCCAGCAGCAAATGGGAGTTTACGGGGGAATATAGCAATCAGCCCCAGCATTTT

d_call: TRBD1
j_call: TRBJ2-7
clone_size: NA
v_call: TRBV7-9
cdr3_aa: CASSLTWPGQISYEQYF
cdr3_nt: TGTGCCAGCAGCTTAACCTGGCCGGGACAGATCTCCTACGAGCAGTACTTC

d_call: TRBD1
j_call: TRBJ2-7
clone_size: NA
v_call: TRBV10-3
cdr3_aa: CAVSGAGQGGYEQYF
cdr3_nt: TGTGCCGTGTCGGGAGCGGGACAGGGAGGCTACGAGCAGTACTTC

d_call: TRBD1
j_call: TRBJ2-7
clone_size: NA
v_call: TRBV5-5
cdr3_aa: CASSPSGTGREQYF
cdr3_nt: TGTGCCAGCAGCCCCTCCGGGACAGGGCGGGAGCAGTACTTC

d_call: NA
j_call: TRBJ2-2
clone_size: NA
v_call: TRBV6-4
cdr3_aa: CASSAGDTGELFF
cdr3_nt: TGTGCCAGCAGTGCAGGGGACACCGGGGAGCTGTTTTTT

d_call: NA
j_call: TRBJ2-1
clone_size: NA
v_call: TRBV29-1
cdr3_aa: CSVERAYNEQFF
cdr3_nt: TGCAGCGTTGAAAGAGCCTACAATGAGCAGTTCTTC

d_call: TRBD2
j_call: TRBJ2-5
clone_size: NA
v_call: TRBV7-6
cdr3_aa: CASSRRGAQETQYF
cdr3_nt: TGTGCCAGCAGCCGGCGGGGGGCCCAAGAGACCCAGTACTTC

d_call: NA
j_call: TRBJ2-2
clone_size: NA
v_call: TRBV7-9
cdr3_aa: CASSFRTAGELFF
cdr3_nt: TGTGCCAGCAGCTTTCGAACGGCCGGGGAGCTGTTTTTT

d_call: NA
j_call: TRBJ2-5
clone_size: NA
v_call: TRBV10-3
cdr3_aa: CATAGAPDGGQETQYF
cdr3_nt: TGTGCCACCGCCGGCGCCCCTGACGGGGGTCAAGAGACCCAGTACTTC

d_call: NA
j_call: TRBJ1-6
clone_size: NA
v_call: TRBV11-2
cdr3_aa: CASSLAPGYNSPLHF
cdr3_nt: TGTGCCAGCAGCTTAGCCCCGGGGTATAATTCACCCCTCCACTTT

d_call: NA
j_call: TRBJ2-5
clone_size: NA
v_call: TRBV28
cdr3_aa: CASSSPKTGLWEETQYF
cdr3_nt: TGTGCCAGCAGTTCTCCCAAAACAGGGTTATGGGAAGAGACCCAGTACTTC

d_call: NA
j_call: TRBJ1-2
clone_size: NA
v_call: TRBV6-5
cdr3_aa: CASSYSPYYGYTF
cdr3_nt: TGTGCCAGCAGTTACAGCCCCTACTATGGCTACACCTTC

d_call: NA
j_call: TRBJ2-3
clone_size: NA
v_call: TRBV9
cdr3_aa: CASSVDRPASTDTQYF
cdr3_nt: TGTGCCAGCAGCGTAGACAGACCTGCTAGCACAGATACGCAGTATTTT

d_call: TRBD1
j_call: TRBJ1-2
clone_size: NA
v_call: TRBV30
cdr3_aa: CAWSGDRGSVGYTF
cdr3_nt: TGTGCCTGGAGTGGAGACAGGGGATCGGTTGGCTACACCTTC

d_call: TRBD1
j_call: TRBJ1-6
clone_size: NA
v_call: TRBV11-2
cdr3_aa: CASSLEPGQGYSPLHF
cdr3_nt: TGTGCCAGCAGCTTGGAGCCGGGACAGGGTTATTCACCCCTCCACTTT

d_call: TRBD1
j_call: TRBJ1-1
clone_size: NA
v_call: TRBV2
cdr3_aa: CASSQDRTIGTEAFF
cdr3_nt: TGTGCCAGCAGCCAGGACAGGACCATTGGCACTGAAGCTTTCTTT

d_call: NA
j_call: TRBJ2-7
clone_size: NA
v_call: TRBV9
cdr3_aa: CASSADSYEQYF
cdr3_nt: TGTGCCAGCAGCGCGGACAGCTACGAGCAGTACTTC

d_call: NA
j_call: TRBJ1-1
clone_size: once
v_call: TRBV28
cdr3_aa: CASRSPSEAFF
cdr3_nt: TGTGCCAGCAGGTCCCCCTCTGAAGCTTTCTTT

d_call: NA
j_call: TRBJ2-5
clone_size: NA
v_call: TRBV4-1
cdr3_aa: CASSQEGSSRGTQYF
cdr3_nt: TGCGCCAGCAGCCAAGAAGGGAGCAGTCGGGGGACCCAGTACTTC

d_call: TRBD2
j_call: TRBJ2-7
clone_size: NA
v_call: TRBV2
cdr3_aa: CASRGWEGTYEQYF
cdr3_nt: TGTGCCAGCAGAGGGTGGGAGGGTACCTACGAGCAGTACTTC

d_call: NA
j_call: TRBJ2-4
clone_size: NA
v_call: TRBV25-1
cdr3_aa: CASSGQGLAKNIQYF
cdr3_nt: TGTGCCAGCAGTGGTCAGGGGCTAGCCAAAAACATTCAGTACTTC

d_call: NA
j_call: TRBJ1-1
clone_size: NA
v_call: TRBV27
cdr3_aa: CASSLAGPNTEAFF
cdr3_nt: TGTGCCAGCAGTTTAGCAGGTCCGAACACTGAAGCTTTCTTT

d_call: NA
j_call: TRBJ1-1
clone_size: NA
v_call: TRBV29-1
cdr3_aa: CSVVGTPNTEAFF
cdr3_nt: TGCAGCGTAGTCGGGACACCGAACACTGAAGCTTTCTTT

d_call: TRBD2
j_call: TRBJ2-1
clone_size: NA
v_call: TRBV19
cdr3_aa: CASRGGFSYNEQFF
cdr3_nt: TGTGCCAGTCGGGGAGGGTTCTCCTACAATGAGCAGTTCTTC

d_call: NA
j_call: TRBJ2-3
clone_size: NA
v_call: TRBV4-1
cdr3_aa: CASSQEPGASTDTQYF
cdr3_nt: TGCGCCAGCAGCCAAGAGCCGGGTGCTAGCACAGATACGCAGTATTTT

d_call: TRBD2
j_call: TRBJ2-5
clone_size: NA
v_call: TRBV27
cdr3_aa: CASSSTPRLAGKETQYF
cdr3_nt: TGTGCCAGCAGTTCCACCCCCCGACTAGCGGGAAAAGAGACCCAGTACTTC

d_call: NA
j_call: TRBJ2-1
clone_size: NA
v_call: TRBV6-5
cdr3_aa: CASATTQYNEQFF
cdr3_nt: TGTGCCAGCGCTACGACACAATACAATGAGCAGTTCTTC

d_call: NA
j_call: TRBJ1-5
clone_size: few
v_call: TRBV5-5
cdr3_aa: CASSQGVGNQPQHF
cdr3_nt: TGTGCCAGCAGCCAAGGGGTAGGCAATCAGCCCCAGCATTTT

d_call: NA
j_call: TRBJ2-3
clone_size: few
v_call: TRBV2
cdr3_aa: CASSALGVLGTDTQYF
cdr3_nt: TGTGCCAGCAGTGCGTTAGGGGTCCTTGGAACAGATACGCAGTATTTT

d_call: NA
j_call: TRBJ2-5
clone_size: NA
v_call: TRBV28
cdr3_aa: CASSLDPGLSQYF
cdr3_nt: TGTGCCAGCAGTTTAGACCCGGGTCTGTCCCAGTACTTC

d_call: TRBD2
j_call: TRBJ2-5
clone_size: NA
v_call: TRBV5-1
cdr3_aa: CASSLGAGEGEQYF
cdr3_nt: TGCGCCAGCAGCTTGGGGGCGGGAGAAGGGGAGCAGTACTTC

d_call: TRBD2
j_call: TRBJ2-3
clone_size: NA
v_call: TRBV5-4
cdr3_aa: CASSLGLAGVMDTQYF
cdr3_nt: TGTGCCAGCAGCTTGGGACTAGCGGGGGTAATGGATACGCAGTATTTT

d_call: NA
j_call: TRBJ2-2
clone_size: NA
v_call: TRBV4-2
cdr3_aa: CASSQDYRVPGELFF
cdr3_nt: TGTGCCAGCAGCCAAGATTACAGGGTACCCGGGGAGCTGTTTTTT

d_call: NA
j_call: TRBJ2-2
clone_size: NA
v_call: TRBV7-8
cdr3_aa: CASSLERRPSNTGELFF
cdr3_nt: TGTGCCAGCAGCTTAGAACGGAGGCCTTCGAACACCGGGGAGCTGTTTTTT

d_call: TRBD2
j_call: TRBJ2-5
clone_size: NA
v_call: TRBV4-3
cdr3_aa: CASSQDATSGINGETQYF
cdr3_nt: TGCGCCAGCAGCCAAGACGCGACTAGCGGGATAAACGGAGAGACCCAGTACTTC

d_call: TRBD1
j_call: TRBJ1-2
clone_size: once
v_call: TRBV7-2
cdr3_aa: CASSEHPGQNDGYTF
cdr3_nt: TGTGCCAGCAGCGAACACCCGGGACAGAACGATGGCTACACCTTC

d_call: NA
j_call: TRBJ2-2
clone_size: few
v_call: TRBV7-3
cdr3_aa: CASAGLDTGELFF
cdr3_nt: TGTGCCAGCGCAGGGTTGGACACCGGGGAGCTGTTTTTT

d_call: TRBD1
j_call: TRBJ2-7
clone_size: NA
v_call: TRBV5-1
cdr3_aa: CASSFEQGAYEQYF
cdr3_nt: TGCGCCAGCAGCTTTGAACAGGGGGCTTACGAGCAGTACTTC

d_call: NA
j_call: TRBJ1-6
clone_size: once
v_call: TRBV7-2
cdr3_aa: CASSLGSGIGSPLHF
cdr3_nt: TGTGCCAGCAGCTTAGGATCCGGGATAGGCTCACCCCTCCACTTT

d_call: NA
j_call: TRBJ2-1
clone_size: few
v_call: TRBV10-1
cdr3_aa: CARGAGQNNEQFF
cdr3_nt: TGCGCCAGGGGGGCAGGGCAAAACAATGAGCAGTTCTTC

d_call: TRBD1
j_call: TRBJ1-2
clone_size: NA
v_call: TRBV27
cdr3_aa: CASRLSGTGTYGYTF
cdr3_nt: TGTGCCAGCAGATTATCCGGGACAGGGACCTATGGCTACACCTTC

d_call: TRBD1
j_call: TRBJ2-2
clone_size: NA
v_call: TRBV4-1
cdr3_aa: CASSQDWGQAFGELFF
cdr3_nt: TGCGCCAGCAGCCAAGACTGGGGACAGGCATTCGGGGAGCTGTTTTTT

d_call: TRBD2
j_call: TRBJ2-5
clone_size: NA
v_call: TRBV28
cdr3_aa: CASSLSQGREEQYF
cdr3_nt: TGTGCCAGCAGTTTATCCCAAGGACGGGAGGAGCAGTACTTC

d_call: NA
j_call: TRBJ2-5
clone_size: few
v_call: TRBV9
cdr3_aa: CASSVGTLKETQYF
cdr3_nt: TGTGCCAGCAGCGTGGGGACTCTTAAAGAGACCCAGTACTTC

d_call: NA
j_call: TRBJ2-7
clone_size: NA
v_call: TRBV5-4
cdr3_aa: CASSLAFGGGAINEQYF
cdr3_nt: TGTGCCAGCAGCTTGGCCTTCGGAGGGGGCGCGATTAACGAGCAGTACTTC

d_call: TRBD1
j_call: TRBJ2-1
clone_size: NA
v_call: TRBV6-5
cdr3_aa: CASKETQGDNEQFF
cdr3_nt: TGTGCCAGCAAGGAAACACAGGGGGACAATGAGCAGTTCTTC

d_call: NA
j_call: TRBJ2-1
clone_size: NA
v_call: TRBV28
cdr3_aa: CASRAPSHNEQFF
cdr3_nt: TGTGCCAGCAGGGCTCCTTCCCACAATGAGCAGTTCTTC

d_call: NA
j_call: TRBJ1-2
clone_size: NA
v_call: TRBV5-1
cdr3_aa: CASSLDQGHVYGYAF
cdr3_nt: TGCGCCAGCAGCTTGGATCAGGGACACGTCTATGGCTACGCCTTC

d_call: TRBD2
j_call: TRBJ2-2
clone_size: NA
v_call: TRBV6-7
cdr3_aa: CASSPSSGMSGELFF
cdr3_nt: TGTGCCAGCAGTCCCTCTAGCGGGATGAGCGGGGAGCTGTTTTTT

d_call: TRBD1
j_call: TRBJ1-2
clone_size: NA
v_call: TRBV6-5
cdr3_aa: CASSYSTGAYGYTF
cdr3_nt: TGTGCCAGCAGTTACAGTACAGGGGCCTATGGCTACACCTTC

d_call: NA
j_call: TRBJ2-1
clone_size: NA
v_call: TRBV15
cdr3_aa: CATSRDFGGYNEQFF
cdr3_nt: TGTGCCACCAGCAGAGACTTTGGCGGCTACAATGAGCAGTTCTTC

d_call: TRBD2
j_call: TRBJ2-6
clone_size: NA
v_call: TRBV4-2
cdr3_aa: CASSQEFWEGSGANVLTF
cdr3_nt: TGTGCCAGCAGCCAAGAGTTCTGGGAGGGCTCTGGGGCCAACGTCCTGACTTTC

d_call: NA
j_call: TRBJ2-1
clone_size: NA
v_call: TRBV9
cdr3_aa: CASSPGSSYNEQFF
cdr3_nt: TGTGCCAGCAGCCCCGGGAGCTCCTACAATGAGCAGTTCTTC

d_call: NA
j_call: TRBJ1-5
clone_size: NA
v_call: TRBV7-8
cdr3_aa: CASSLRSDSRNQPQHF
cdr3_nt: TGTGCCAGCAGCTTACGTTCCGACAGCCGCAATCAGCCCCAGCATTTT

d_call: TRBD2
j_call: TRBJ2-7
clone_size: NA
v_call: TRBV27
cdr3_aa: CASRTRQPPGGGWDNEQYF
cdr3_nt: TGTGCCAGCAGGACTCGACAACCCCCGGGCGGGGGGTGGGATAACGAGCAGTACTTC